This T cell receptor (beta chain) derives from a study of blood T cell repertoires in COVID-19. Trimming cost V 3 bases and J 4 bases, with 9 bases left between them. The length of the CDR3 is 13 residues. Germline CDR1 PRHDT, CDR2 FYEKMQ (reference sequence). TCRdb's copy holds only in-frame clones and misses some; the assay was immunoSEQ multiplex PCR. The table includes about 200,000 clones, 86% detected once. Sample: peripheral blood. The chain employs TRBV13 and TRBJ1-1, with D unresolved. The TCR comes from a woman in her 70s with acute or convalescent COVID-19. The CDR3 loop is CASSFNRGTEAFF. CDR3 nucleotides: TGTGCCAGCAGCTTTAATCGCGGCACTGAAGCTTTCTTT.